This paragraph reports one T cell receptor beta chain. These data belong to a study of cytomegalovirus exposure and HLA in healthy donors. Method: immunoSEQ multiplex PCR; TCRdb's copy keeps in-frame clones and lacks some. This table holds 170,000 or so clones, approximately 81% found once. Germline V gene data show CDR1 as WSHSY and CDR2 as SAAADI. Trimming shortened V by 5 bases and J by 8 bases, and 15 bases separated the two germline ends. The CDR3 has 13 residues. The chain joins TRBV10-2 to TRBJ1-2, with a weak D call TRBD1 (6 bases). The sequence derives from a man aged 18 to 30 in good health and CMV-seropositive. The sequencing input was PBMCs. The CDR3 region is CASSQSTGNGYTF. The CDR3 coding sequence is TGCGCCAGCAGTCAATCTACAGGGAACGGCTACACCTTC.